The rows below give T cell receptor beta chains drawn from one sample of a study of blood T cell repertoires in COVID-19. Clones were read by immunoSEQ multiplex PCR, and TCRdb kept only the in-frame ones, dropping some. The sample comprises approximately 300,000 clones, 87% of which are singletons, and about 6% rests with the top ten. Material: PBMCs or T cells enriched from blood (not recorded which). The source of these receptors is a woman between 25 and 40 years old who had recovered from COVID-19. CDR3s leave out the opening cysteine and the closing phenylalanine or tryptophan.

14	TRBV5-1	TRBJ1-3	ASSLGQGRSGNTIY
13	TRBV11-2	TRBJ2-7	ASSTDRVSNYEQY
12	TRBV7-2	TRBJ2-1	ASSLDRGFNEQF
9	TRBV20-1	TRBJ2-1	SARLGREQF
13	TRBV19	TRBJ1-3	ASSKEGGSGNTIY
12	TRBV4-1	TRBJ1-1	ASSQGQGYTEAF
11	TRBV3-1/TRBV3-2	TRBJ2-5	ASSHAPKETQY
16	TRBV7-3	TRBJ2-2	ASSLNPLAGLNTGELF
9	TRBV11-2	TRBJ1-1	ASSLWGEAF
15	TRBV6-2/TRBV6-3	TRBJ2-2	ASSYLIGDRETGELF
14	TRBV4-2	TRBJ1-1	ASSQPWTAVNTEAF
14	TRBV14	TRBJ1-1	ASSQDSLGMNTEAF
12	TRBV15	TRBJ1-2	ATSRDPGQGGYT
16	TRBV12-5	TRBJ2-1	ASGLPRGRGYSYNEQF
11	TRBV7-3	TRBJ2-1	ASSSPPSDEQF
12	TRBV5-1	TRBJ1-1	ASHKTPGGTEAF